These 23 T cell receptor beta chains originate from one sample sequenced in a study of blood T cells in healthy people across ages. Through a sample-barcoded 5' primer and a J-beta primer mix, a second PCR was run for roughly 6 to 12 cycles. TCRdb called the 5' RACE reads again in MiXCR, with one record for every CDR3 protein. This table has approximately 780,000 distinct CDR3 sequences, approximately 24% appearing once. This same sample was also part of a study on T cells of mothers and their children.

Specimen: blood. Source of these receptors: a boy aged 5-17 years in good health.

This clonotype was seen more than once but under ten times. The CDR3 loop reads CASTGTSGAETQYF. In DNA form, the CDR3 reads TGTGCCAGTACCGGGACTAGCGGGGCGGAGACCCAGTACTTC. The V call is TRBV2, the J call TRBJ2-5, with 13 bases aligning to TRBD2. V lost 9 bases to trimming and J lost 5 bases; unmatched junction nucleotides: 6. This CDR3 has 14 residues. CDR1 is SNHLY and CDR2 is FYNNEI in the germline V gene. The full variable domain, completed using reference TRBV2 and TRBJ2-5, is EPEVTQTPSHQVTQMGQEVILRCVPISNHLYFYWYRQILGQKVEFLVSFYNNEISEKSEIFDDQFSVERPDGSNFTLKIRSTKLEDSAMYFCASTGTSGAETQYFGPGTRLLVL.

This clonotype was seen a handful of times. The gene calls are TRBV5-1 and TRBJ1-2; D is uncertain. Germline V CDR1 and CDR2: SGHRS, YFSETQ. There are 14 residues in the CDR3. Trimming cost V 2 bases and J 5 bases, with 13 bases left between them. The CDR3 protein is CASSFEGIGYGYTF. The DNA of the CDR3 is TGCGCCAGCAGCTTTGAGGGAATTGGGTATGGCTACACCTTC.

V usage is TRBV12-3 or TRBV12-4 and J usage is TRBJ1-1; D call uncertain. V lost 2 bases, J lost 5 bases, and 12 bases lay in between. The CDR3 is 14 amino acids. DNA for the CDR3: TGTGCCAGCAGTTTAAGGACCCGGGTTACTGAAGCTTTCTTT. It yields the protein CASSLRTRVTEAFF.

The chain carries TRBV6-5 and TRBJ1-2; possibly TRBD1 for D (5 bases). Germline CDR1 MNHEY, CDR2 SVGAGI. Trimming left V 6 bases short and J 5 bases short, with 13 bases between. CDR3 length: 13 amino acids. The CDR3, as DNA: TGTGCCAGCAGCTCCCTCGGGGGGTATGGCTACACCTTC. It encodes CASSSLGGYGYTF.

The sample holds a few counts of this clonotype. V usage is TRBV20-1 and J usage is TRBJ1-2; 8 bases fit TRBD1. CDR1 is DFQATT, CDR2 SNEGSKA, per germline (reference sequence). The CDR3 has 14 residues. V lost 7 bases, J lost 4 bases, and 11 bases stayed unmatched. CDR3 sequence: CSGSGTGVFYGYTF. DNA for the CDR3: TGCAGTGGTTCCGGGACAGGCGTTTTCTATGGCTACACCTTC.

This clonotype has a handful of counts. V gene TRBV25-1 combines with J gene TRBJ2-2; 11 bases are shared with TRBD2. The germline V gene has CDR1 MGHDK and CDR2 SYGVNS. The V segment lost 6 bases and the J segment 1 base; nucleotides outside the gene matches: 10. The CDR3 spans 18 residues. CDR3 coding DNA: TGTGCCAGCAGGGGGACTAGCGGCCGTTCGCTGAACACCGGGGAGCTGTTTTTT. This translates into CASRGTSGRSLNTGELFF. Supplemented by reference TRBV25-1 and TRBJ2-2, the full variable domain reads EADIYQTPRYLVIGTGKKITLECSQTMGHDKMYWYQQDPGMELHLIHYSYGVNSTEKGDLSSESTVSRIRTEHFPLTLESARPSHTSQYLCASRGTSGRSLNTGELFFGEGSRLTVL.

V gene TRBV10-3 combines with J gene TRBJ2-3; a weak D match, TRBD1 (6 bases). This CDR3 spans 15 amino acids. Trimming shortened V by 6 bases and J by 1 base, and 14 bases separated the two germline ends. The V gene's germline CDR1 is ENHRY and CDR2 SYGVKD. CDR3 DNA: TGTGCCATCAGCGGGGACATGACGGGCACAGATACGCAGTATTTT. Translation: CAISGDMTGTDTQYF.

This clonotype was counted between two and nine times. The gene calls are TRBV20-1 and TRBJ2-1; D is possibly TRBD1 or TRBD2 (5 bases each). CDR1 is DFQATT, CDR2 SNEGSKA, per germline (reference sequence). V was clipped by 7 bases and J by 3 bases, with 10 bases between them. The CDR3 spans 12 residues. For the CDR3, the DNA is TGCAGTGGGGGGATCTACTACAATGAGCAGTTCTTC. Translating gives CSGGIYYNEQFF.

This clonotype was counted at least ten times. The chain couples TRBV5-1 to TRBJ2-5; perhaps TRBD2 as D (6 bases). Deletions cut 7 bases from V and 1 base from J, with 11 bases between. Germline V gene data show CDR1 as SGHRS and CDR2 as YFSETQ. This CDR3 has 13 amino acids. The DNA of the CDR3 is TGCGCCAGCTCGGACTACTTCCAAGAGACCCAGTACTTC. It specifies CASSDYFQETQYF.

There are a few counts of this clonotype. This chain uses TRBV10-3 with TRBJ1-1; D unclear. The CDR3 has 15 amino acids. Per the germline V gene, CDR1 is ENHRY and CDR2 is SYGVKD. Trimming left V 0 bases short and J 5 bases short, with 13 bases between. CDR3 sequence reads: CAISESGLRWTEAFF. The CDR3 nucleotides are TGTGCCATCAGTGAGTCGGGCCTCCGCTGGACTGAAGCTTTCTTT.

DNA of the CDR3: TGTGCCAGCAGCGTGCCGGGCTTAGCCTACAATGAGCAGTTCTTC. This encodes CASSVPGLAYNEQFF. The V call is TRBV7-9, the J call TRBJ2-1, with D hard to call. The CDR3 has 15 amino acids. Trimming cost V 5 bases and J 2 bases, with 13 bases left between them. The V gene's germline CDR1 is SEHNR and CDR2 FQNEAQ (reference sequence). The entire variable domain, with the rest obtained from reference TRBV7-9 and TRBJ2-1, is as follows: DTGVSQNPRHKITKRGQNVTFRCDPISEHNRLYWYRQTLGQGPEFLTYFQNEAQLEKSRLLSDRFSAERPKGSFSTLEIQRTEQGDSAMYLCASSVPGLAYNEQFFGPGTRLTVL.

This clonotype has just one count. J is TRBJ2-3 and V is TRBV10-3; 7 nucleotides agree with TRBD1. The length of the CDR3 is 14 residues. CDR1 and CDR2 from the germline V gene are ENHRY and SYGVKD. The V gene end was trimmed by 5 bases and the J gene end by 2 bases; junction bases not matched to a gene: 4. The DNA of the CDR3 is TGTGCCATCAGTATCGGGACAGCCACAGATACGCAGTATTTT. This translates into CAISIGTATDTQYF.

This rearrangement joins TRBV7-2 to TRBJ1-1, with D unresolved. Trimming left V 3 bases short and J 4 bases short, with 6 bases between. Germline V gives CDR1 SGHTA, CDR2 FQGNSA. The CDR3 totals 12 residues. In nucleotides, the CDR3 is TGTGCCAGCAGCTTTGGATCCACTGAAGCTTTCTTT. Protein sequence: CASSFGSTEAFF.

The chain combines TRBV27 with TRBJ2-5, with D possibly TRBD1 on 6 matching bases. The CDR3 sequence is 16 residues long. V lost 4 bases to trimming and J lost 5 bases, with 20 bases between them. Germline V gives CDR1 MNHEY, CDR2 SMNVEV (reference sequence). DNA for the CDR3: TGTGCCAGCAGTTCTCCCGGGACACCTTTTCCCGAGACCCAGTACTTC. This encodes CASSSPGTPFPETQYF.

This chain links TRBV20-1 with TRBJ2-5, with TRBD2 as a possible D gene (7 bases). Trimming took off 0 bases at V and 5 bases at J, with 22 bases between the two ends. From germline, CDR1 is DFQATT and CDR2 SNEGSKA (reference sequence). This CDR3 has 17 amino acids. CDR3 sequence (DNA): TGCAGTGCTAGAGATTTGTGGGCGGGGGCCGCCGTGGAGACCCAGTACTTC. It specifies CSARDLWAGAAVETQYF.

The genes are TRBV3-1 and TRBJ2-3, with no clear D. V was shortened by 3 bases and J by 3 bases, with 13 bases between the two germline ends. This CDR3 is 15 amino acids long. Germline V gene sequence: CDR1 LGHDT, CDR2 YNNKEL (reference sequence). CDR3 coding DNA: TGTGCCAGCAGCCACCGGAGCGTTTCGACAGATACGCAGTATTTT. The encoded protein is CASSHRSVSTDTQYF.

This clonotype turned up a few times. The chain joins TRBV12-3 or TRBV12-4 to TRBJ2-7, with 8 bases identical to TRBD1. CDR3 length equals 12 residues. J lost 6 bases, V lost 5 bases, and 3 bases had no gene match. CDR3 residues: CASSPGGAEQYF. Written as DNA, the CDR3 is TGTGCCAGCAGTCCAGGGGGCGCCGAGCAGTACTTC.

Note on this clonotype: A read error is possible here, since a much larger clone lies one base away. The rearrangement uses TRBV7-9 and TRBJ2-5; TRBD1 matches at 8 bases. The assigned J gene may be wrong: the sequence end matches TRBJ2-1 better. The CDR3 has 12 residues. Germline CDR1 SEHNR, CDR2 FQNEAQ (reference sequence). The CDR3 is CASNQTGDEQFF. The CDR3 nucleotides read TGTGCCAGCAACCAGACAGGGGATGAGCAGTTCTTC.

The chain links TRBV7-6 to TRBJ1-2; D uncertain. Germline CDR1 is SGHVS and CDR2 is FNYEAQ. V was trimmed by 5 bases and J by 0 bases, leaving 13 bases between them. CDR3 size: 15 residues. CDR3 loop: CASSASAGANYGYTF. In nucleotides, the CDR3 is TGTGCCAGCAGCGCATCAGCTGGAGCTAACTATGGCTACACCTTC.

V and J are TRBV15 and TRBJ1-4; D unclear. The CDR3 consists of 17 residues. The ends were cut back, 7 bases at V and 0 bases at J, with 18 bases in the middle. From germline, CDR1 is LNHNV and CDR2 YYDKDF (reference sequence). DNA for the CDR3: TGTGCCACCACAGGACGGATTCCCCGTGCAACTAATGAAAAACTGTTTTTT. Its protein is CATTGRIPRATNEKLFF.

In its sample, this clonotype was seen a few times. The chain joins TRBV24-1 to TRBJ2-7; D is possibly TRBD1 (6 bases). The CDR3 loop spans 16 amino acids. Germline assignment: CDR1 KGHDR and CDR2 SFDVKD. V lost 6 bases and J 0 bases, leaving 17 bases between the germline ends. CDR3 nucleotide sequence: TGTGCCACCAGTACTTCTGGAAGGGGGAGCTCCTACGAGCAGTACTTC. Its translation is CATSTSGRGSSYEQYF.

This clonotype was counted between two and nine times. V and J are TRBV7-9 and TRBJ1-6; 9 positions agree with TRBD1. Unmatched junction bases numbered 5, after V lost 6 bases and J lost 8 bases. CDR3 length: 14 residues. The germline V gene has CDR1 SEHNR and CDR2 FQNEAQ (reference sequence). For the CDR3, the DNA is TGTGCCAGCAGATCGGACAGGGGTGATTCACCCCTCCACTTT. As protein: CASRSDRGDSPLHF.

For this clonotype: A read error may produce the germline difference seen at one junction end. V gene TRBV5-1 combines with J gene TRBJ1-1; D is perhaps TRBD1 (6 bases). The CDR3 runs 15 residues. Germline V CDR1 and CDR2: SGHRS, YFSETQ. In DNA, the CDR3 is TGCGCCAGCAGCTTGGCTTCACAGGGAACAACTGAAGCCTTCTTT. It yields the protein CASSLASQGTTEAFF.